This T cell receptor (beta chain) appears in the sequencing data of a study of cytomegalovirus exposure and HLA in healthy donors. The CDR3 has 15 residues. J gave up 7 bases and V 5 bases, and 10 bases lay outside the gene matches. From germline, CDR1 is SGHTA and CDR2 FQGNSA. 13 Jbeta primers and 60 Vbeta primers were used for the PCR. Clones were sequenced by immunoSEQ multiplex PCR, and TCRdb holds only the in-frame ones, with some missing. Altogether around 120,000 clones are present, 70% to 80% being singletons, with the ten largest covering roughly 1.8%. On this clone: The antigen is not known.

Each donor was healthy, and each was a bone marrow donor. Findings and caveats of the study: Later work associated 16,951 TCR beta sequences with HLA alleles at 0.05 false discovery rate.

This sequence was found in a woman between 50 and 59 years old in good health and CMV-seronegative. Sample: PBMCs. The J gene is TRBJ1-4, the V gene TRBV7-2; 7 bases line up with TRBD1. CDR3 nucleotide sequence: TGTGCCAGCAGCCCGAGACGGGACAGATTTGAAAAACTGTTTTTT. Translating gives CASSPRRDRFEKLFF.